Detailed here is one T cell receptor beta chain. Its antigen is unidentified. This may stem from a read error, because a much larger clone lies one nucleotide away. This sample was taken from a study of CD8 T cells in ankylosing spondylitis. Preparation of TCR beta libraries was done by quantitative 5'-RACE with molecular barcodes. TCRdb recomputed calls from the 5' RACE reads with MiXCR, one row per CDR3 protein. Altogether about 240,000 distinct CDR3 sequences are present, about 10% being singletons, with the ten largest covering under 7%. The CDR3 totals 13 residues. The germline V gene has CDR1 SGHKS and CDR2 YYEKEE (reference sequence). Study-wide findings and caveats: Certain motif variants had earlier been reported in reactive arthritis synovial fluid and blood.

This sequence was found in a male donor with ankylosing spondylitis or in good health (not recorded which). The material sequenced was blood, either unsorted or a sorted T cell fraction (not recorded which). The chain recombines TRBV5-5 with TRBJ1-2; no definite D call. CDR3: CVSSATDNYGYTF. The CDR3 DNA follows: TGTGTCAGCAGCGCCACAGATAACTATGGCTACACCTTC. The full variable domain, with the rest looked up from reference TRBV5-5 and TRBJ1-2, is DAGVTQSPTHLIKTRGQQVTLRCSPISGHKSVSWYQQVLGQGPQFIFQYYEKEERGRGNFPDRFSARQFPNYSSELNVNALLLGDSALYLCVSSATDNYGYTFGSGTRLTVV.